This entry lists 27 T cell receptor beta chains sequenced from one sample in a study of metastatic and nonmetastatic thyroid tumors. Thyroid surgery had not been preceded by any treatment in any patient. TCRdb recomputed clones from the PCR reads via MiXCR. The repertoire consists of about 9,500 clones, with about 33% occurring once and the leading ten covering 16%. Specimen: adjacent normal tissue. The receptors were sampled from a female donor with papillary thyroid cancer or a benign thyroid nodule (not recorded which). Some clones in this sample may be carry-over from other donors' samples.

This rearrangement joins TRBV7-2 to TRBJ2-3, with D perhaps TRBD2 (5 bases). The CDR3 is made up of 15 amino acids. The germline CDR1 and CDR2 sequences are SGHTA and FQGNSA. V was clipped by 5 bases and J by 0 bases, with 12 bases between them. CDR3: CASSPDYLSTDTQYF. Here the CDR3 DNA reads TGTGCCAGCAGCCCCGACTATCTTAGCACAGATACGCAGTATTTT.

Comments on this clone: The sample holds other DNA sequences that translate to the same CDR3. The chain joins TRBV11-2 to TRBJ2-7; 10 nucleotides agree with TRBD1. Germline CDR1 and CDR2: SGHAT and FQNNGV. The CDR3 sequence is 18 residues long. The V gene end was trimmed by 2 bases and the J gene end by 0 bases; junction bases not matched to a gene: 10. CDR3 sequence (DNA): TGTGCCAGCAGCTTACACGGGACAGGGGCCCCATCCTCCTACGAGCAGTACTTC. Encoded protein: CASSLHGTGAPSSYEQYF.

The chain carries TRBV4-1 and TRBJ1-4; D possibly corresponds to TRBD1 (5 bases). V lost 0 bases and J 4 bases, leaving 15 bases between the germline ends. Looked up from germline, CDR1 is MGHRA and CDR2 is YSYEKL. The CDR3 sequence is 17 residues long. In nucleotides, the CDR3 is TGCGCCAGCAGCCAAGACCCACTGACAGTTTATAATGAAAAACTGTTTTTT. Its protein is CASSQDPLTVYNEKLFF.

This clone was seen a few times. The gene calls are TRBV5-1 and TRBJ2-7; 8 nucleotides agree with TRBD1. The ends lost 0 bases at V and 0 bases at J; junction bases unmatched: 2. Germline lookup yields CDR1 SGHRS and CDR2 YFSETQ. The CDR3 length is 15 residues. This CDR3 reads CASSLAQGVSYEQYF. In DNA form, the CDR3 reads TGCGCCAGCAGCTTGGCACAGGGGGTCTCCTACGAGCAGTACTTC.

This chain uses TRBV6-6 with TRBJ2-7; 10 positions agree with TRBD2. The V gene's germline CDR1 is MNHNY and CDR2 SVGAGI (reference sequence). Trimming took 0 bases from V and 4 from J; bases not matched to a gene: 6. The CDR3 runs to 16 residues. CDR3 residues: CASSYSGLAGAYEQYF. The CDR3 DNA reads as TGTGCCAGCAGTTACTCAGGCCTAGCGGGAGCTTACGAGCAGTACTTC.

There are a few counts of this clone. The junction does not match germline at one end; this may be a read error. This chain joins TRBV6-4 and TRBJ2-2, with D possibly matching TRBD1 (5 bases). The CDR3 extends over 13 amino acids. Germline V gene sequence: CDR1 MRHNA, CDR2 SNTAGT. CDR3: CASSDSDTGELFF. The CDR3 DNA sequence: TGTGCCAGCAGTGACTCGGACACCGGTGAGCTGTTTTTT.

The genes are TRBV7-2 and TRBJ2-5; TRBD2 is a possible D gene (5 bases). CDR3 length equals 15 residues. Trimming took 3 bases from V and 3 from J, leaving 14 bases between them. The germline V gene has CDR1 SGHTA and CDR2 FQGNSA. CDR3 sequence: CASSFSSSSKETQYF. Here the CDR3 DNA reads TGTGCCAGCAGCTTTAGCTCTAGCAGTAAAGAGACCCAGTACTTC.

The table lists this clone with a few counts. V is TRBV12-3 or TRBV12-4 and J is TRBJ2-7; 7 bases are a match to TRBD1. After removal of 6 bases from V and 5 bases from J, the junction contained 13 bases not matched to a gene. The CDR3 consists of 15 residues. The chain's CDR3 is CASSTRDSELHEQYF. For the CDR3, the DNA is TGTGCCAGCAGCACCCGGGACAGTGAACTCCACGAGCAGTACTTC.

This clone occurred a few times. The V call is TRBV6-1, the J call TRBJ2-7; TRBD1 matches 8 bases. V was clipped by 10 bases and J by 5 bases; unmatched bases: 10. Per the germline V gene, CDR1 is MNHNS and CDR2 is SASEGT. The CDR3 length is 13 residues. CDR3 DNA sequence: TGTGCCACCCCGGGACAGGCCCCCAACGAGCAGTACTTC. The encoded protein is CATPGQAPNEQYF.

This clone was observed a few times. The V and J genes are TRBV5-1 and TRBJ2-7; 7 nucleotides line up with TRBD2. The V segment lost 4 bases and the J segment 3 bases; nucleotides outside the gene matches: 10. This CDR3 region has 15 residues. The germline gives CDR1 SGHRS, CDR2 YFSETQ. The CDR3 sequence is CASSEISGGNYEQYF. CDR3 DNA: TGCGCCAGCAGCGAGATATCGGGAGGAAACTACGAGCAGTACTTC. Complete variable domain (other parts from reference TRBV5-1 and TRBJ2-7): KAGVTQTPRYLIKTRGQQVTLSCSPISGHRSVSWYQQTPGQGLQFLFEYFSETQRNKGNFPGRFSGRQFSNSRSEMNVSTLELGDSALYLCASSEISGGNYEQYFGPGTRLTVT.

This clone came up a few times. Likely a read error: the CDR3 ends without its conserved phenylalanine or tryptophan. The limits of the CDR3 on the DNA are not certain, so only TCRdb's listed CDR3 is given. The rearrangement uses TRBV6-1 and TRBJ2-6. The CDR3 contains 16 residues when both ends are counted. Germline V gene sequence: CDR1 MNHNS, CDR2 SASEGT. CDR3 amino acids: CASRPEAFSGANVMTL.

This clone was observed a few times. The CDR3 ends on some other residue instead of the conserved phenylalanine or tryptophan, so this is likely a read error. This chain joins TRBV6-1 and TRBJ2-5; TRBD2 aligns across 8 bases. CDR3 length equals 16 residues. The germline CDR1 and CDR2 sequences are MNHNS and SASEGT. V was clipped by 3 bases and J by 5 bases; unmatched bases: 11. CDR3 bases: TGTGCCAGCAGTGAGTCGAAAGCGGGAGAGGTGGAGACCCAGTACTCC. Encoded protein: CASSESKAGEVETQYS.

By its share, this clone is large. This sequence joins TRBV29-1 and TRBJ2-7; 11 bases fit TRBD1. The V and J ends lost 6 bases and 2 bases, in that order; junction bases with no gene match: 3. The CDR3 runs to 13 residues. CDR1 SQVTM and CDR2 ANQGSEA come from the germline V gene. CDR3 in amino acids: CSVPGQGAYEQYF. In DNA, the CDR3 is TGCAGCGTACCGGGACAGGGGGCCTACGAGCAGTACTTC.

The chain is built from TRBV7-9 and TRBJ1-6; D call uncertain. This CDR3 is 14 amino acids long. V shed 5 bases and J shed 9 bases, with 14 bases lying between them. CDR1 SEHNR and CDR2 FQNEAQ come from the germline V gene (reference sequence). For the CDR3, the DNA is TGTGCCAGCAGCCATACTGAATTGAGTTCACCCCTCCACTTT. Its translation: CASSHTELSSPLHF.

The J gene is TRBJ2-3, the V gene TRBV7-2; TRBD2 might be the D (6 bases). The length of the CDR3 is 15 residues. Trimming cost V 0 bases and J 9 bases, with 16 bases left between them. Germline V CDR1 and CDR2: SGHTA, FQGNSA. The CDR3 loop is CASSLAGGPEFTQYF. The CDR3 DNA reads TGTGCCAGCAGCTTAGCCGGGGGACCAGAATTCACGCAGTATTTT.

This clone is classed as large (0.1 to 1%). The rearrangement links TRBV2 to TRBJ2-1; 8 positions match TRBD2. V was pared by 10 bases and J by 7 bases, with 12 bases of the junction left unmatched. This CDR3 has 14 residues. CDR1 and CDR2 (germline): SNHLY, FYNNEI. DNA for the CDR3: TGTGCCACCAAGCGGGAGATGACTAGGAATGAGCAGTTCTTC. This translates into CATKREMTRNEQFF.

V and J are TRBV20-1 and TRBJ1-1, with a weak D call TRBD1 (6 bases). Germline CDR1 is DFQATT and CDR2 is SNEGSKA (reference sequence). The CDR3 totals 15 residues. Trimming removed 3 bases from V and 0 bases from J, with 14 bases in between. The CDR3 DNA follows: TGCAGTGCTAGTACAGGGATGGAGTTGAACACTGAAGCTTTCTTT. Protein sequence: CSASTGMELNTEAFF.

This clone appeared a few times. V usage is TRBV11-3 and J usage is TRBJ2-2, with TRBD1 matching 8 bases. Germline V gives CDR1 SGHNT, CDR2 YENEEA. The junction had 3 bases not matched to a gene; V was cut back by 3 bases and J by 3 bases. The CDR3 totals 15 residues. CDR3 region: CASSLDRVDTGELFF. The CDR3 coding sequence is TGTGCCAGCAGCTTGGACAGGGTGGACACCGGGGAGCTGTTTTTT.

This clone was observed at least ten times. The gene calls are TRBV4-3 and TRBJ1-6; perhaps TRBD1 as D (6 bases). The CDR3 runs to 16 residues. Trimming pared 6 bases from V and 0 bases from J, leaving 12 bases between. Germline V lookup: CDR1 LGHNA, CDR2 YSLEER. CDR3 residues: CASRRDTSSYNSPLHF. The CDR3, as DNA: TGCGCCAGCAGGAGGGACACAAGCTCCTATAATTCACCCCTCCACTTT.

V usage is TRBV7-3 and J usage is TRBJ2-3; 9 nucleotides agree with TRBD1. In germline, CDR1 is SGHTA, CDR2 FQGTGA. J was trimmed by 1 base and V by 0 bases; bases with no gene match: 8. This CDR3 has 18 amino acids. The CDR3 here is CASSLTGTGTAGTDTQYF. CDR3 coding DNA: TGTGCCAGCAGCTTAACCGGGACAGGGACGGCTGGCACAGATACGCAGTATTTT. Drawing the rest from reference TRBV7-3 and TRBJ2-3, the complete variable domain is GAGVSQTPSNKVTEKGKYVELRCDPISGHTALYWYRQSLGQGPEFLIYFQGTGAADDSGLPNDRFFAVRPEGSVSTLKIQRTERGDSAVYLCASSLTGTGTAGTDTQYFGPGTRLTVL.

The rearrangement links TRBV6-2 or TRBV6-3 to TRBJ2-7; possible D gene TRBD2, 7 bases. V was trimmed by 2 bases and J by 2 bases, leaving 16 bases between them. Germline V lookup: CDR1 MNHEY, CDR2 SVGEGT. CDR3 length equals 16 residues. CDR3 bases: TGTGCCAGCAGTTACCCCAAGGGGGGGGCCGCCTACGAGCAGTACTTC. Translation gives CASSYPKGGAAYEQYF.

This clone was picked up a small number of times. The rearrangement uses TRBV6-1 and TRBJ1-5; D is possibly TRBD1 (5 bases). V lost 7 bases, J lost 3 bases, and 10 bases lay in between. This CDR3 region has 13 residues. Per the germline V gene, CDR1 is MNHNS and CDR2 is SASEGT. CDR3 sequence reads: CASMGQVNQPQHF. The CDR3 coding sequence is TGTGCCAGCATGGGGCAGGTCAATCAGCCCCAGCATTTT.

To note about this clone: A much larger clone differs from this one at a single base, so this may be a read error. The chain is built from TRBV11-3 and TRBJ1-6, with D unclear. Germline CDR1 reads SGHNT; CDR2 reads YENEEA. CDR3 length: 15 residues. V was pared by 5 bases and J by 9 bases, with 17 bases between. CDR3 DNA: TGTGCCAGCAGCACCCGGGAGTCGGGGAGTTCACCCCTCCACTTT. Encoded protein: CASSTRESGSSPLHF.

This rearrangement joins TRBV5-1 to TRBJ2-1; perhaps TRBD2 as D (5 bases). Deletions cut 0 bases from V and 10 bases from J, with 8 bases between. The CDR3 consists of 12 residues. Per germline, CDR1 SGHRS and CDR2 YFSETQ. The CDR3 DNA follows: TGCGCCAGCAGCTTGGGGGAGCTCGAGCAGTTCTTC. This encodes CASSLGELEQFF.

This clone is categorized as medium-sized. The chain has TRBV29-1 and TRBJ1-2; a weak D match, TRBD1 (6 bases). Germline V gene lookup returns CDR1 SQVTM and CDR2 ANQGSEA. The CDR3 sequence is 15 residues long. Trimming stripped 3 bases from V and 6 bases from J, with 20 bases between. In DNA, the CDR3 is TGCAGCGTTGAGGAGCTCAGGGGCTTGGTTCATGGCTACACCTTC. This sequence encodes CSVEELRGLVHGYTF.

The chain links TRBV7-6 to TRBJ1-3; D not certain. This CDR3 contains 15 residues. Germline V gene data show CDR1 as SGHVS and CDR2 as FNYEAQ. The germline V and J ends were trimmed by 1 base and 2 bases, with 9 bases remaining between them. The CDR3 sequence: CASSLVTPPGNTIYF. The DNA for the CDR3 is TGTGCCAGCAGCTTAGTCACGCCGCCTGGAAACACCATATATTTT.

This clone was recorded a few times. The chain recombines TRBV6-1 with TRBJ2-2; no reliable D call. The CDR3 is made up of 14 amino acids. Looked up from germline, CDR1 is MNHNS and CDR2 is SASEGT. The CDR3 here is CVTQTTQDTGELFF. The CDR3 DNA is TGTGTCACCCAAACAACTCAGGACACCGGGGAGCTGTTTTTT.